This passage covers 17 T cell receptor beta chains from one sample sequenced in a study of response to subunit inactivated influenza vaccine. TCRdb re-called the RT-PCR reads through MiXCR, storing one row per CDR3 protein. Among roughly 540,000 distinct CDR3 sequences listed, approximately 20% were seen once. This sample also appeared in a second study, on T cells expressing NK-cell markers. That source notes: TCR beta cDNA was made by 5'RACE template switching with UMIs.

Sequenced here: CD4+ T cells sorted from PBMCs, sampled roughly 13 days after vaccination. All receptors come from a man aged 50 to 59 who received an inactivated influenza vaccine.

This clonotype was seen a few times. The CDR3: CASSHNKGPASTYEQYF. The CDR3 DNA reads as TGTGCCAGCAGCCACAACAAAGGGCCAGCTTCCACCTACGAGCAGTACTTC. J is TRBJ2-7 and V is TRBV14; D remains unclear. Trimming left V 3 bases short and J 2 bases short, with 20 bases between. Looked up from germline, CDR1 is SGHDN and CDR2 is FVKESK. The CDR3 has 17 amino acids.

The chain has TRBV29-1 and TRBJ2-7; 10 positions agree with TRBD2. CDR3 length: 15 amino acids. Germline trimming cut 7 bases from V and 0 bases from J; bases unmatched to any gene: 9. Germline V lookup: CDR1 SQVTM, CDR2 ANQGSEA. CDR3 nucleotides: TGCAGCGGGGGTCAAGCGGGGGGGACCTCCTACGAGCAGTACTTC. The encoded protein is CSGGQAGGTSYEQYF.

This clonotype was counted a few times. The chain employs TRBV10-3 and TRBJ1-5, with D unresolved. Germline CDR1 ENHRY, CDR2 SYGVKD. Deletions cut 4 bases from V and 0 bases from J, with 7 bases between. The CDR3 covers 14 residues. The CDR3 DNA is TGTGCCATCAGTGGGACCGATAGCAATCAGCCCCAGCATTTT. Its translation is CAISGTDSNQPQHF.

This clonotype was seen more than once but under ten times. The V call is TRBV5-1, the J call TRBJ2-7; perhaps TRBD2 as D (5 bases). Trimming shortened V by 4 bases and J by 5 bases, and 22 bases separated the two germline ends. CDR1 is SGHRS and CDR2 is YFSETQ in the germline V gene. The CDR3 loop spans 16 amino acids. The CDR3 nucleotides read TGCGCCAGCAGCCTTTGGGAGATGTCGAGGTTGGACGAGCAGTACTTC. As protein: CASSLWEMSRLDEQYF. The full variable domain, its missing parts supplied by reference TRBV5-1 and TRBJ2-7, is KAGVTQTPRYLIKTRGQQVTLSCSPISGHRSVSWYQQTPGQGLQFLFEYFSETQRNKGNFPGRFSGRQFSNSRSEMNVSTLELGDSALYLCASSLWEMSRLDEQYFGPGTRLTVT.

The V call is TRBV5-1, the J call TRBJ1-4; no firm D call. The V end lost 3 bases, the J end lost 0 bases, and 9 bases lay between the germline ends. Germline V CDR1 and CDR2: SGHRS, YFSETQ. The CDR3 covers 15 residues. The chain's CDR3 is CASSSGDATNEKLFF. The CDR3 coding sequence is TGCGCCAGCAGCTCCGGGGATGCAACTAATGAAAAACTGTTTTTT.

This clonotype has ten or more counts. The chain joins TRBV7-9 to TRBJ2-1; tentatively, D is TRBD2 (6 bases). Germline CDR1 SEHNR, CDR2 FQNEAQ (reference sequence). The V end lost 5 bases, the J end lost 8 bases, and 10 bases lay between the germline ends. This CDR3 is built from 12 residues. CDR3 coding DNA: TGTGCCAGCAGCGGGAGGACCGATGAGCAGTTCTTC. Its protein product is CASSGRTDEQFF.

A few counts support this clonotype. The rearrangement joins TRBV6-1 to TRBJ2-5, with 7 bases aligning to TRBD1. CDR3 size: 15 residues. V shed 6 bases and J 1 base; nucleotides not matched to a gene: 8. CDR1 and CDR2 from the germline V gene are MNHNS and SASEGT. The CDR3 sequence: CASSRTRGLQETQYF. The DNA of the CDR3 is TGTGCCAGCAGCCGGACAAGGGGGCTCCAAGAGACCCAGTACTTC.

Only a few counts were recorded for this clonotype. The chain carries TRBV3-1 and TRBJ2-1; 9 bases map to TRBD2. Germline CDR1 reads LGHDT; CDR2 reads YNNKEL (reference sequence). The CDR3 has 15 amino acids. Unmatched junction bases numbered 8, after V lost 4 bases and J lost 7 bases. CDR3 protein: CASSLAGVGRNEQFF. The CDR3, as DNA: TGTGCCAGCAGCCTAGCGGGGGTCGGACGAAATGAGCAGTTCTTC.

This clonotype was observed many times. The chain employs TRBV11-1 and TRBJ2-2, with D perhaps matching TRBD1 or TRBD2 (5 bases each). The V gene's germline CDR1 is SGHAT and CDR2 FQDESV (reference sequence). This CDR3 region has 18 residues. Trimming left V 8 bases short and J 0 bases short, with 22 bases between. The CDR3 spells CASLRGEFGHPNTGELFF. Written as DNA, the CDR3 is TGTGCCAGCCTACGGGGAGAGTTCGGACACCCGAACACCGGGGAGCTGTTTTTT.

A few counts support this clonotype. The chain employs TRBV12-3 or TRBV12-4 and TRBJ1-2, with D tentatively TRBD1 (5 bases). V was pared by 8 bases and J by 8 bases, with 18 bases between. There are 13 residues in the CDR3. CDR3: CASGSGSLGGYTF. In DNA form, the CDR3 reads TGTGCCAGCGGATCAGGGTCGCTGGGGGGCTACACCTTC.

This clonotype was detected only a few times. V is TRBV20-1 and J is TRBJ2-1; 13 bases are shared with TRBD2. V trimming: 1 base; J trimming: 7 bases; junction bases outside the gene matches: 4. The CDR3 contains 15 residues. CDR1 is DFQATT, CDR2 SNEGSKA, per germline (reference sequence). Here the CDR3 reads CSARAGTSGVNEQFF. The CDR3 coding sequence is TGCAGTGCTAGAGCCGGGACTAGCGGGGTGAATGAGCAGTTCTTC.

The rearrangement uses TRBV6-2 or TRBV6-3 and TRBJ2-1; TRBD2 agrees at 14 bases. Germline CDR1 MNHEY, CDR2 SVGEGT. The CDR3 consists of 20 residues. J was trimmed by 4 bases and V by 3 bases; bases with no gene match: 14. The CDR3 loop is CASSYAPTSGRAKGYNEQFF. The CDR3 DNA follows: TGTGCCAGCAGTTATGCCCCGACTAGCGGGAGGGCAAAGGGTTACAATGAGCAGTTCTTC.

This chain joins TRBV20-1 and TRBJ2-3, with D tentatively TRBD2 (6 bases). The V gene lost 8 bases and the J gene lost 5 bases, with 17 bases spanning the gap. Germline V gene sequence: CDR1 DFQATT, CDR2 SNEGSKA (reference sequence). CDR3 length equals 13 residues. CDR3 DNA: TGCAGTCAAGCCCGGACTACCAAAGATACGCAGTATTTT. Translating gives CSQARTTKDTQYF.

This clonotype was counted between two and nine times. The chain employs TRBV7-2 and TRBJ1-2; D not resolved. The CDR3 is 13 residues long. CDR1 and CDR2 from the germline V gene are SGHTA and FQGNSA. The V and J ends lost 4 bases and 4 bases respectively, with 10 bases between them. This CDR3 is CASSSPNSYGYTF. CDR3 bases: TGTGCCAGCAGCTCTCCGAACAGCTATGGCTACACCTTC.

This clonotype has only a few counts. The chain links TRBV5-1 to TRBJ1-1; tentative D call: TRBD1 (6 bases). V shed 5 bases and J shed 8 bases, with 19 bases lying between them. The CDR3 consists of 14 residues. CDR1 is SGHRS, CDR2 YFSETQ, per germline. CDR3 sequence (DNA): TGCGCCAGCAGAGGGGGGGCCTCGGGGATAGAAGCTTTCTTT. Amino acids: CASRGGASGIEAFF.

This clonotype was seen only a few times. The chain employs TRBV7-9 and TRBJ2-3; a possible D gene is TRBD2 (5 bases). V dropped 2 bases and J dropped 1 base, with 13 bases sitting between them. From germline, CDR1 is SEHNR and CDR2 FQNEAQ (reference sequence). The CDR3 is 16 amino acids. This CDR3 reads CASSLLSGEGTDTQYF. DNA for the CDR3: TGTGCCAGCAGCTTATTATCCGGGGAAGGCACAGATACGCAGTATTTT.

The chain has TRBV12-3 or TRBV12-4 and TRBJ2-5; no clear D. Trimming left V 6 bases short and J 7 bases short, with 15 bases between. There are 13 residues in the CDR3. The CDR3 nucleotides read TGTGCCAGCAGCCCTGGGATTTCCGGGACCCAGTACTTC. It specifies CASSPGISGTQYF.